A selection of T cell receptor beta chains follows, all from one sample in a study of blood T cell repertoires in COVID-19. Using immunoSEQ multiplex PCR, the repertoire was profiled, and TCRdb retains in-frame clones only, with some absent. The sample yields 68,000 or so clones, around 86% seen once. Sequenced input: peripheral blood. Every receptor here comes from a young man with acute or convalescent COVID-19. Both conserved end residues are part of each CDR3. The order of the fields is V gene, J gene, clone size, D gene, CDR3 protein, CDR3 DNA. D genes are given only for firm matches. Size is stated for part of the rows, as once, few or many counts, or as a class when the clone is expanded.

v_call: TRBV28
j_call: TRBJ1-5
clone_size: once
d_call: -
cdr3_aa: CASVPGGALRVLSQHF
cdr3_nt: TGTGCCAGCGTCCCTGGGGGGGCCCTCCGGGTTCTGTCCCAGCATTTT

v_call: TRBV30
j_call: TRBJ2-5
clone_size: -
d_call: TRBD2
cdr3_aa: CAWSMAGATGTQYF
cdr3_nt: TGTGCCTGGAGTATGGCGGGAGCGACTGGGACCCAGTACTTC

v_call: TRBV7-2
j_call: TRBJ1-2
clone_size: -
d_call: TRBD1
cdr3_aa: CASSLAGTGQIGYTF
cdr3_nt: TGTGCCAGCAGCTTAGCCGGGACAGGGCAGATTGGCTACACCTTC

v_call: TRBV6-1
j_call: TRBJ2-7
clone_size: -
d_call: -
cdr3_aa: CASSEGVADIYEQYF
cdr3_nt: TGTGCCAGCAGTGAAGGGGTGGCGGATATCTACGAGCAGTACTTC

v_call: TRBV19
j_call: TRBJ2-2
clone_size: -
d_call: TRBD1
cdr3_aa: CASSIQGDNTGELFF
cdr3_nt: TGTGCCAGTAGTATCCAGGGGGATAACACCGGGGAGCTGTTTTTT

v_call: TRBV5-4
j_call: TRBJ2-3
clone_size: -
d_call: -
cdr3_aa: CASSLADTQYF
cdr3_nt: TGTGCCAGCAGCTTAGCCGATACGCAGTATTTT

v_call: TRBV25-1
j_call: TRBJ1-2
clone_size: -
d_call: -
cdr3_aa: CATKGQSRGYTF
cdr3_nt: TGTGCCACCAAAGGACAGTCAAGGGGCTACACCTTC

v_call: TRBV5-4
j_call: TRBJ2-1
clone_size: -
d_call: -
cdr3_aa: CASRGAAQGRSNEQFF
cdr3_nt: TGTGCCAGCAGGGGGGCTGCCCAGGGGCGCTCCAATGAGCAGTTCTTC

v_call: TRBV28
j_call: TRBJ2-3
clone_size: -
d_call: TRBD1
cdr3_aa: CASSQTGTESLGDTQYF
cdr3_nt: TGTGCCAGCAGCCAAACCGGGACAGAAAGTCTTGGGGATACGCAGTATTTT

v_call: TRBV30
j_call: TRBJ2-7
clone_size: -
d_call: -
cdr3_aa: CAWSVVERRRYEQYF
cdr3_nt: TGTGCCTGGAGTGTAGTGGAGAGGCGGCGTTACGAGCAGTACTTC

v_call: TRBV27
j_call: TRBJ2-5
clone_size: -
d_call: -
cdr3_aa: CASSLYKVPRKETQYF
cdr3_nt: TGTGCCAGCAGTTTATACAAAGTACCTAGAAAAGAGACCCAGTACTTC

v_call: TRBV9
j_call: TRBJ2-7
clone_size: -
d_call: TRBD2
cdr3_aa: CASSVGGRGYEQYF
cdr3_nt: TGTGCCAGCAGCGTAGGAGGGAGGGGCTACGAGCAGTACTTC

v_call: TRBV6-2/TRBV6-3
j_call: TRBJ2-3
clone_size: once
d_call: TRBD2
cdr3_aa: CASSWASGSTDTQYF
cdr3_nt: TGTGCCAGCAGTTGGGCTAGCGGGAGCACAGATACGCAGTATTTT

v_call: TRBV19
j_call: TRBJ1-1
clone_size: few
d_call: -
cdr3_aa: CASRYSFYMNTEAFF
cdr3_nt: TGTGCCAGTAGGTACAGCTTTTACATGAACACTGAAGCTTTCTTT

v_call: TRBV12-3/TRBV12-4
j_call: TRBJ2-5
clone_size: -
d_call: TRBD2
cdr3_aa: CASTSGGLETQYF
cdr3_nt: TGTGCCAGCACCTCGGGGGGGCTGGAGACCCAGTACTTC